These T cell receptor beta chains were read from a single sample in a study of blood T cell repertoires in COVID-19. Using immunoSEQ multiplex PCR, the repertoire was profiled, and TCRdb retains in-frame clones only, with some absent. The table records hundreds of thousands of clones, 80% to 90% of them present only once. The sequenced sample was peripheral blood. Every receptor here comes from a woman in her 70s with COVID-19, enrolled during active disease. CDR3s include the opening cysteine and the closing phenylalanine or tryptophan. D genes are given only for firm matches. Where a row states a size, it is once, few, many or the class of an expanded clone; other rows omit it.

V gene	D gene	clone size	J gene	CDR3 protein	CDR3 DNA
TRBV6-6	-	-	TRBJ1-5	CASSYIQDSSNQPQHF	TGTGCCAGCAGTTACATCCAGGATTCTAGCAATCAGCCCCAGCATTTT
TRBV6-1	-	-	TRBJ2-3	CASSEGSGTDTQYF	TGTGCCAGCAGTGAAGGAAGCGGCACAGATACGCAGTATTTT
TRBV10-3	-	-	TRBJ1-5	CAIRDTSNQPQHF	TGTGCCATCAGGGACACCAGCAATCAGCCCCAGCATTTT
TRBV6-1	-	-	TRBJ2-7	CASSEYSGRAYEQYF	TGTGCCAGCAGTGAATATTCTGGGCGGGCCTACGAGCAGTACTTC
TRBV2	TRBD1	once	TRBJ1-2	CASSEGAGDGYTF	TGTGCCAGCAGCGAGGGGGCAGGGGATGGCTACACCTTC
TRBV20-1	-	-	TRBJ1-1	CSARGRDGAFF	TGCAGTGCTAGAGGGAGGGACGGAGCTTTCTTT
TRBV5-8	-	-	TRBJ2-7	CASSLGGASTHEQYF	TGTGCCAGCAGCTTGGGCGGCGCATCAACTCACGAGCAGTACTTC
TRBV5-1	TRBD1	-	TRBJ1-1	CASSLDLDRANTEAFF	TGCGCCAGCAGCTTGGACTTGGACAGGGCCAACACTGAAGCTTTCTTT
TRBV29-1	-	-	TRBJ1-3	CSVVGRSSGNTIYF	TGCAGCGTTGTAGGTCGGAGCTCTGGAAACACCATATATTTT
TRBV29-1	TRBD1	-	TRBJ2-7	CSFSPGTGIYEQYF	TGCAGCTTCTCTCCCGGGACAGGGATATACGAGCAGTACTTC
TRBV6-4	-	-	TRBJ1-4	CASSDPNSGRWQKLFF	TGTGCCAGCAGTGACCCGAACTCGGGGAGGTGGCAAAAACTGTTTTTT
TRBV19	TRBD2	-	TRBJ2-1	CASTKDTPGGYYNEQFF	TGTGCCAGTACCAAGGACACCCCGGGAGGGTATTACAATGAGCAGTTCTTC
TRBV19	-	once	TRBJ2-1	CASSHNLARRSYNEQFF	TGTGCCAGTAGCCATAACTTAGCCCGAAGGTCCTACAATGAGCAGTTCTTC
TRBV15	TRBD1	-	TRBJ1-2	CATSRDSTGWGYTF	TGTGCCACCAGCAGAGATTCGACAGGGTGGGGCTACACCTTC
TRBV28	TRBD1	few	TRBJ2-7	CASTQGTGPYEQYF	TGTGCCAGCACCCAGGGGACAGGACCCTACGAGCAGTACTTC
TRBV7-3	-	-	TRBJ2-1	CASSPSGTSYNEQFF	TGTGCCAGCAGCCCTTCCGGGACATCCTACAATGAGCAGTTCTTC
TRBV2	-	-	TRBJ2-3	CASSEGTFTQYF	TGTGCCAGCAGTGAGGGGACTTTTACGCAGTATTTT
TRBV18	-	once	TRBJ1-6	CASSPGAGDHSPLHF	TGTGCCAGCTCACCAGGGGCTGGAGACCATTCACCCCTCCACTTT
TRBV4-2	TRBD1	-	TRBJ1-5	CASSRGQGNQPQHF	TGTGCCAGCAGCCGAGGACAGGGGAATCAGCCCCAGCATTTT